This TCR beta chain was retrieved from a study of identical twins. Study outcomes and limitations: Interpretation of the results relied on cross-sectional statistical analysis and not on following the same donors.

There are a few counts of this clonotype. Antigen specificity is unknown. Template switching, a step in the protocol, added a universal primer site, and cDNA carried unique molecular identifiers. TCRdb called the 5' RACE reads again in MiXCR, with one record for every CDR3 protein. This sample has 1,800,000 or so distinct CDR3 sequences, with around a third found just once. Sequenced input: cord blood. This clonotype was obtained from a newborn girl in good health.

CDR3 coding DNA: TGTGCCAGCAGTTTATTACGGATCAATGAGCAGTTCTTC. This gives the protein CASSLLRINEQFF. V gene TRBV28 combines with J gene TRBJ2-1; the D is unclear. The CDR3 is 13 amino acids. Germline V CDR1 and CDR2: MDHEN, SYDVKM. The V end was cut by 1 base, the J end by 6 bases, with 7 bases between. The variable domain in full, with the rest retrieved from reference TRBV28 and TRBJ2-1, is DVKVTQSSRYLVKRTGEKVFLECVQDMDHENMFWYRQDPGLGLRLIYFSYDVKMKEKGDIPEGYSVSREKKERFSLILESASTNQTSMYLCASSLLRINEQFFGPGTRLTVL.